The source of this TCR beta chain is a study of blood T cell repertoires in COVID-19. The table came from immunoSEQ multiplex PCR; TCRdb's copy has only in-frame clones and leaves some out. The sample includes roughly 160,000 clones, 80% to 85% of them seen just once. Trimming took off 0 bases at V and 6 bases at J, with 9 bases between the two ends. The germline V gene encodes CDR1 SGHTA and CDR2 FQGNSA. The CDR3 extends over 13 amino acids. The TCR sequence derives from a man aged 65-85 years with active or convalescent COVID-19. The sequencing sample was made of peripheral blood. The chain recombines TRBV7-2 with TRBJ2-7; no clear D. In DNA form, the CDR3 reads TGTGCCAGCAGCTTAGCAGCTAGATCCGAGCAGTACTTC. It encodes CASSLAARSEQYF.